The clone carrying this T cell receptor (beta chain) was observed many times. Specified time point: before trial treatment. Donors received a regimen that comprised nivolumab, ipilimumab, aspirin, low-dose cyclophosphamide and low-dose radiotherapy. These data are taken from a study of low-dose radiotherapy and immunotherapy resistance in tumors. Study background: On an every-two-weeks schedule, patients received intravenous nivolumab 240 mg, along with ipilimumab 1 mg/kg every six weeks. Intravenous cyclophosphamide 200 mg/m2 was given every two weeks, one day before radiation and immunotherapy.

Trimming left V 5 bases short and J 6 bases short, with 16 bases between. The CDR3 extends over 15 amino acids. Priming of first-strand cDNA relied on TRAV- and TRBV-specific primers (covering alpha and beta chains). TCR amplification ran roughly 20 PCR cycles using constant-region and V-primer adapter primers. Each CDR3 protein is one row after TCRdb ran MiXCR on the reads. The table lists around 90,000 distinct CDR3 sequences, approximately 17% of them singletons. This TCR was recovered from a male donor with prostate cancer. The starting material was PBMCs, obtained before treatment. V usage is TRBV12-3 or TRBV12-4 and J usage is TRBJ1-4; D might be TRBD1 (6 bases). Here the CDR3 reads CASSKRGGAYEKLFF. CDR3 nucleotide sequence: TGTGCCAGCAGTAAGCGAGGGGGGGCCTATGAAAAACTGTTTTTT.